This T cell receptor beta chain came from a study of T-cell memory formation after mild COVID-19. Study information: In these data, TCR clusters were largely donor specific. Study-wide results and caveats: There was a balanced CD4/CD8 profile in clones contracting day 15 to 85, and later expanders leaned CD4+.

Using constant-segment primers, 5'RACE produced TCR alpha and TCR beta cDNA libraries carrying sample barcodes and UMIs. In TCRdb, the 5' RACE reads were re-called with MiXCR into one record per CDR3 protein. The sample has more than 250,000 distinct CDR3 sequences; 16% are singletons. Concerning this clonotype itself: The antigen is unknown.

The sequence was obtained from a man aged 18-30 years who had mild COVID-19 (a few samples of this study predate the infection). Cell type and time point are not known. Sample: PBMCs or a T cell subset sorted from them (not recorded which).

The CDR3 DNA reads TGCAGCGTTGATTTAGTTGAAGCTTTCTTT. It encodes CSVDLVEAFF. The chain has TRBV29-1 and TRBJ1-1; no reliable D call. Germline CDR1 SQVTM, CDR2 ANQGSEA. With 3 bases removed from V and 7 bases from J, the gap between germline ends came to 6 bases. CDR3 size: 10 residues. The full variable domain, rest sourced from reference TRBV29-1 and TRBJ1-1, is SAVISQKPSRDICQRGTSLTIQCQVDSQVTMMFWYRQQPGQSLTLIATANQGSEATYESGFVIDKFPISRPNLTFSTLTVSNMSPEDSSIYLCSVDLVEAFFGQGTRLTVV.